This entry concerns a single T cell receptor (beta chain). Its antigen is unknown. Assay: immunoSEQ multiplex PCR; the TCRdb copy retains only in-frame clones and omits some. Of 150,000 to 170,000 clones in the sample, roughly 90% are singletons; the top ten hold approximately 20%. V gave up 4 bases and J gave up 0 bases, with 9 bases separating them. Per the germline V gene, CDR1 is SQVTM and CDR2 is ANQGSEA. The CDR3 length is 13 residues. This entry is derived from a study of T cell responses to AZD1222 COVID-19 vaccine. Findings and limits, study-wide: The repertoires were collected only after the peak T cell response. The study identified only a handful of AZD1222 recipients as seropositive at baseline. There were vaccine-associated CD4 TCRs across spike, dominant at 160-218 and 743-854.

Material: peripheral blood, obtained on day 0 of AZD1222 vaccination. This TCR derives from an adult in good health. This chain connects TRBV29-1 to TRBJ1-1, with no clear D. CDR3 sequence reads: CSVGAALNTEAFF. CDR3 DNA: TGCAGCGTTGGAGCAGCCTTGAACACTGAAGCTTTCTTT. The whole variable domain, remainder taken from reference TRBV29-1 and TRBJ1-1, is SAVISQKPSRDICQRGTSLTIQCQVDSQVTMMFWYRQQPGQSLTLIATANQGSEATYESGFVIDKFPISRPNLTFSTLTVSNMSPEDSSIYLCSVGAALNTEAFFGQGTRLTVV.